This TCR beta chain was profiled in a study of neurological immune-mediated disorders. The study's findings and limits: No sharing of CDR3 amino acid sequences was observed among expanded clones across subjects, suggesting private repertoires in all groups.

This CDR3 comprises 17 residues. Germline V gene sequence: CDR1 MDHEN, CDR2 SYDVKM. Trimming took off 5 bases at V and 2 bases at J, with 19 bases between the two ends. The sample holds many counts of this clonotype. What it binds is unknown. In Maryland, USA, blood bank volunteers were the healthy controls. Synthesis of cDNA used 5'RACE (with 10-nucleotide random UMIs). Over 170 million TCR-beta sequences from 15-18 subjects came out of each sequencing run. TCRdb reanalysed the 5' RACE reads using MiXCR and keeps one entry per CDR3 protein. Altogether about 77,000 distinct CDR3 sequences are present, about 9.5% being singletons, with the ten largest covering 1.7%.

The source material was PBMCs. V is TRBV28 and J is TRBJ1-5; no reliable D call. This clonotype originated in a man between 45 and 60 years old in good health. The CDR3 protein is CASSPREGGLGNQPQHF. CDR3 sequence (DNA): TGTGCCAGCAGTCCACGAGAGGGCGGTTTAGGCAATCAGCCCCAGCATTTT.